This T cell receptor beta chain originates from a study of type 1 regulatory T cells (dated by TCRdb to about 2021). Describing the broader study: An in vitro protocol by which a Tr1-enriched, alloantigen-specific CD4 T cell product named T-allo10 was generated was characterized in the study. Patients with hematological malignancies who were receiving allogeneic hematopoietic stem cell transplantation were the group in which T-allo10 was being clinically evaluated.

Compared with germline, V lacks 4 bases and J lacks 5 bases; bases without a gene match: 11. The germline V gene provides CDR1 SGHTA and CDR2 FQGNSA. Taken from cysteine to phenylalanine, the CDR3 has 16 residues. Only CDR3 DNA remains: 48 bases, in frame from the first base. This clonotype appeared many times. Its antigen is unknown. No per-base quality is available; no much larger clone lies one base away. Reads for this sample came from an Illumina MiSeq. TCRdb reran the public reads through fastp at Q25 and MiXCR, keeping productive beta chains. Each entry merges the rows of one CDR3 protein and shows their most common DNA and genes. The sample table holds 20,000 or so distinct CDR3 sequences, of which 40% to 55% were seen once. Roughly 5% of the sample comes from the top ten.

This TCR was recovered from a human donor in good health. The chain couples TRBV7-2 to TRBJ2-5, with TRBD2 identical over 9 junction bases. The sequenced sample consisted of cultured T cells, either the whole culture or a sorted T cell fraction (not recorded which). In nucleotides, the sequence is TGTGCCAGCAGCTCGCTGAGCGGGGGGTCTCGGGAGACCCAGTACTTC. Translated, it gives CASSSLSGGSRETQYF.